Listed here are 18 T cell receptor beta chains from one sample, sequenced in a study of T cells after yellow fever vaccination. TCRdb redid the calling of the 5' RACE reads with MiXCR, one entry per CDR3 protein. The sample has roughly 27,000 distinct CDR3 sequences, around 4.6% seen once; the top ten hold about 41%. This sample comprised CD8+ T cells sorted from PBMCs, obtained 10 days after the yellow fever booster vaccination. The origin of the receptors is a man aged 25-40 years who received the YFV17D yellow fever vaccine.

This clonotype was seen ten or more times. The chain has TRBV6-5 and TRBJ2-5; no clear D. Trimming left V 2 bases short and J 2 bases short, with 3 bases between. The CDR3 sequence is 12 residues long. Per germline, CDR1 MNHEY and CDR2 SVGAGI. The CDR3 nucleotides read TGTGCCAGCAGTTACCCACAAGAGACCCAGTACTTC. The encoded protein is CASSYPQETQYF.

This clonotype was counted at least ten times. The DNA of the CDR3 is TGTGCCAGCAGCGGGGGGACGCCGCAAAATCCTGAGACCCAGTACTTC. This gives the protein CASSGGTPQNPETQYF. J is TRBJ2-5 and V is TRBV5-6; TRBD2 is a possible D gene (6 bases). V dropped 4 bases and J dropped 5 bases, with 21 bases sitting between them. CDR1 and CDR2 from the germline V gene are SGHDT and YYEEEE. The CDR3 is 16 amino acids. Based on the CDR3 plus reference TRBV5-6 and TRBJ2-5, the full variable domain is DAGVTQSPTHLIKTRGQQVTLRCSPKSGHDTVSWYQQALGQGPQFIFQYYEEEERQRGNFPDRFSGHQFPNYSSELNVNALLLGDSALYLCASSGGTPQNPETQYFGPGTRLLVL.

Ten or more counts support this clonotype. Here the CDR3 DNA reads TGTGCCAGCAGCTTTCTACAGGGGCCCTACAATGAGCAGTTCTTC. Encoded protein: CASSFLQGPYNEQFF. The rearrangement links TRBV7-2 to TRBJ2-1, with 7 bases identical to TRBD1. V lost 3 bases and J lost 2; bases outside the gene matches: 4. CDR1 and CDR2 (germline): SGHTA, FQGNSA. The CDR3 is 15 amino acids.

This clonotype was observed many times. The chain couples TRBV20-1 to TRBJ2-7; 13 bases line up with TRBD2. The length of the CDR3 is 14 residues. The junction had 9 bases not matched to a gene; V was cut back by 7 bases and J by 6 bases. Germline assignment: CDR1 DFQATT and CDR2 SNEGSKA (reference sequence). The CDR3 is CSVFGLAGDFEQYF. The CDR3 DNA reads as TGCAGTGTTTTTGGACTAGCGGGAGACTTCGAGCAGTACTTC.

This clonotype was picked up many times. The chain links TRBV20-1 to TRBJ2-7; D remains unclear. Trimming removed 0 bases from V and 3 bases from J, with 9 bases in between. Germline V CDR1 and CDR2: DFQATT, SNEGSKA (reference sequence). This CDR3 has 13 amino acids. CDR3 sequence (DNA): TGCAGTGCTAGAGATAGTTGGGGCTACGAGCAGTACTTC. Translated: CSARDSWGYEQYF.

The sample holds many counts of this clonotype. DNA of the CDR3: TGTGCCAGCAGTTTTGTTGGCGGGGCCTACAATGAGCAGTTCTTC. Translation: CASSFVGGAYNEQFF. The chain is built from TRBV27 and TRBJ2-1, with a tentative D call TRBD2 (6 bases). Germline V lookup: CDR1 MNHEY, CDR2 SMNVEV (reference sequence). The CDR3 extends over 15 amino acids. With 3 bases removed from V and 2 bases from J, the gap between germline ends came to 11 bases.

This clonotype was recorded at least ten times. The chain is built from TRBV9 and TRBJ2-2, with D maybe TRBD1 (5 bases). Germline-derived CDR1 and CDR2 are SGDLS and YYNGEE. Trimming stripped 4 bases from V and 0 bases from J, with 16 bases between. This CDR3 comprises 17 residues. CDR3 sequence (DNA): TGTGCCAGCAGCACCCTACAGGCGCCCGCGAACACCGGGGAGCTGTTTTTT. Its translation: CASSTLQAPANTGELFF.

In its sample, this clonotype was seen many times. The chain is built from TRBV5-5 and TRBJ2-2; D remains unclear. Trimming shortened V by 1 base and J by 6 bases, and 7 bases separated the two germline ends. This CDR3 contains 13 residues. Per germline, CDR1 SGHKS and CDR2 YYEKEE (reference sequence). CDR3 coding DNA: TGTGCCAGCAGCTTGTGGGGTTCCGGGGAGCTGTTTTTT. Translating it yields CASSLWGSGELFF.

This clonotype was seen at least ten times. This chain connects TRBV7-9 to TRBJ2-1; D gene unclear. Germline V CDR1 and CDR2: SEHNR, FQNEAQ (reference sequence). The V end was cut by 7 bases, the J end by 7 bases, with 14 bases between. The CDR3 loop spans 13 amino acids. CDR3 amino acids: CASIPEGFNEQFF. The CDR3 DNA is TGTGCCAGCATCCCTGAAGGGTTTAATGAGCAGTTCTTC.

This clonotype was found many times. V is TRBV5-1 and J is TRBJ2-1; D call uncertain. CDR1 and CDR2 from the germline V gene are SGHRS and YFSETQ. The CDR3 is 11 amino acids. The V end lost 1 base, the J end lost 6 bases, and 2 bases lay between the germline ends. CDR3 residues: CASSLSNEQFF. The DNA of the CDR3 is TGCGCCAGCAGCTTGAGCAATGAGCAGTTCTTC.

This clonotype was observed many times. This rearrangement joins TRBV24-1 to TRBJ2-2; 12 nucleotides line up with TRBD2. In germline, CDR1 is KGHDR, CDR2 SFDVKD. With 4 bases clipped from V and 5 bases from J, the junction kept 13 bases outside the gene matches. The CDR3 is 19 residues long. The CDR3 reads CATSETGLAGRVSTGELFF. CDR3 sequence (DNA): TGTGCCACCAGTGAAACTGGACTAGCGGGACGGGTGTCGACCGGGGAGCTGTTTTTT.

This clonotype was found many times. The rearrangement uses TRBV27 and TRBJ2-1; a weak D match, TRBD2 (6 bases). The CDR3 is 15 amino acids. From germline, CDR1 is MNHEY and CDR2 SMNVEV (reference sequence). Deletions cut 0 bases from V and 4 bases from J, with 10 bases between. The CDR3 sequence: CASSLSTSSYNEQFF. The CDR3 bases are TGTGCCAGCAGTTTATCGACTAGTTCTTACAATGAGCAGTTCTTC.

This clonotype was seen many times. This chain joins TRBV6-5 and TRBJ2-7; TRBD1 matches at 9 bases. The CDR3 sequence is 16 residues long. The ends lost 2 bases at V and 5 bases at J; junction bases unmatched: 10. Germline-derived CDR1 and CDR2 are MNHEY and SVGAGI. The CDR3: CASSYEPGQGTDEQYF. The CDR3, as DNA: TGTGCCAGCAGTTACGAACCGGGACAGGGTACCGACGAGCAGTACTTC.

The sample holds many counts of this clonotype. This chain uses TRBV27 with TRBJ1-5; D unresolved. Between the trimmed V and J ends, which lost 0 bases and 6 bases, there was a span of 9 bases. CDR1 is MNHEY and CDR2 is SMNVEV in the germline V gene (reference sequence). The CDR3 covers 14 residues. CDR3 nucleotide sequence: TGTGCCAGCAGTTTATCGGGGTCGGGTCAGCCCCAGCATTTT. Protein sequence: CASSLSGSGQPQHF.

This clonotype has just a few counts. This rearrangement joins TRBV4-1 to TRBJ2-5; D unclear. The CDR3 is 12 residues long. Looked up from germline, CDR1 is MGHRA and CDR2 is YSYEKL. Trimming stripped 1 base from V and 4 bases from J, with 4 bases between. CDR3 sequence reads: CASSQGGETQYF. DNA for the CDR3: TGCGCCAGCAGCCAAGGGGGAGAGACCCAGTACTTC.

In its sample, this clonotype was seen many times. J is TRBJ1-1 and V is TRBV12-3 or TRBV12-4, with a possible D match to TRBD1 (6 bases). This CDR3 contains 13 residues. V was shortened by 6 bases and J by 6 bases, with 14 bases between the two germline ends. The CDR3 loop is CASSPSGASEAFF. The CDR3 DNA sequence: TGTGCCAGCAGCCCGTCGGGGGCCTCTGAAGCTTTCTTT.

In this sample, this clonotype turned up many times. V usage is TRBV4-1 and J usage is TRBJ2-3; the D gene is possibly TRBD1 (7 bases). This CDR3 has 17 amino acids. Looked up from germline, CDR1 is MGHRA and CDR2 is YSYEKL. V was clipped by 7 bases and J by 4 bases, with 24 bases between them. This chain's CDR3 is CASTILPNRGGADTQYF. CDR3 DNA: TGCGCCAGCACCATTCTCCCCAACAGGGGAGGCGCAGATACGCAGTATTTT.

This clonotype came up many times. The chain combines TRBV11-3 with TRBJ2-7, with no clear D. V was cut by 1 base and J by 3 bases, with 22 bases left in between. Germline CDR1 is SGHNT and CDR2 is YENEEA. CDR3 length: 18 amino acids. The CDR3 is CASSLVGSRDTLYYEQYF. CDR3 sequence (DNA): TGTGCCAGCAGCTTAGTGGGTAGCAGAGACACCCTCTACTACGAGCAGTACTTC.